This paragraph reports one TCR beta chain. Its antigen specificity is not known. Nothing much larger sits one base from this clone, and base qualities are not available. This sample stems from a study of control samples from healthy donors and cancer patients (dated by TCRdb to about 2020). The library came from the immunoSEQ multiplex PCR assay. The clones in this table, taken by TCRdb from immuneACCESS, are in-frame only. Not every clone is retained; where verified, under half of the shortfall comes from an unresolved V gene, and the cause of the rest is unknown. The sample data list 350,000 to 450,000 clones, and 80% to 95% of these were observed just once. The top ten hold approximately 6.3% of the sample. The CDR3 covers 13 residues, taking in both the cysteine and the phenylalanine. The DNA shown is the 39-base CDR3, in frame from base 1. The germline V gene gives CDR1 as MNHEY and CDR2 as SVGAGI. Trimming removed 7 bases from V and 5 bases from J; the gene matches leave 3 bases unexplained.

Sequences were obtained from PBMCs. The rearranged segments are TRBV6-5 and TRBJ2-2; 8 central nucleotides agree with TRBD2. The receptor was derived from a middle-aged man with head and neck cancer. The CDR3 loop reads CASTGTSTGELFF. The sequenced DNA is TGTGCCAGCACCGGGACTAGTACCGGGGAGCTGTTTTTT.